The text below deals with one T cell receptor (beta chain). Antigen: not known. These data are taken from a study of blood T cells in healthy people across ages. Study results and limitations: The lack of PBMC sorting stopped any conclusive naive versus antigen-experienced comparison. Older individuals had lower TCR beta diversity per million T cells (the decline was roughly linear).

V shed 5 bases, J shed 2 bases, and the junction held 7 bases outside the gene matches. Per germline, CDR1 DFQATT and CDR2 SNEGSKA (reference sequence). The CDR3 extends over 14 amino acids. PBMCs numbering at least 6.5 million were isolated per sample. Extractions gave at least 5.5 micrograms of total RNA per sample. Primed by a sample-barcoded 5' primer and a J-beta primer mix, a second PCR proceeded for 7 to 11 cycles. TCRdb processed the 5' RACE reads anew with MiXCR; each CDR3 protein has one entry. The table shows nearly 800,000 distinct CDR3 sequences, with about 61% occurring only once. This sequence was found in a man aged 40-55 years in good health. What was sequenced was blood. The rearrangement uses TRBV20-1 and TRBJ2-3; 7 bases map to TRBD2. The CDR3 reads CSARASGNTDTQYF. The CDR3 DNA reads TGCAGTGCTCGGGCTAGCGGAAACACAGATACGCAGTATTTT.